This TCR beta chain was retrieved from a study of cytomegalovirus exposure and HLA in healthy donors. Background on the study: HLA-typed donors were the source of tens of millions of unique TCRs, which an early data release held. Whole-study results and caveats: HLA-A and HLA-B allele assignments for most subjects were reportedly predicted accurately using TCR beta sequences. A link between a missense DCLRE1C variant and TCR beta V- and J-gene trimming emerged from a later analysis.

This CDR3 is built from 16 residues. Germline V gene sequence: CDR1 GTSNPN, CDR2 SVGIG (reference sequence). Between the trimmed V and J ends, which lost 2 bases and 1 base, there was a span of 17 bases. As for this clone: The antigen is unknown.

13 Jbeta primers and 60 Vbeta primers were used for the PCR. Clones were read by immunoSEQ multiplex PCR, and TCRdb kept only the in-frame ones, dropping some. The sample has 150,000 to 200,000 clones; the top ten hold approximately 0.74%. V and J are TRBV30 and TRBJ1-2, with TRBD1 as a possible D gene (6 bases). Source material: PBMCs. The receptor was isolated from a boy between 10 and 17 years old in good health and CMV-seronegative. The CDR3 DNA reads TGTGCCTGGAGTCTCCCGGGGGGCGCACTTAACTATGGCTACACCTTC. The encoded protein is CAWSLPGGALNYGYTF.